Below, one T cell receptor beta chain is given with its context. This sample was taken from a study of shared clonotypes between healthy human individuals. TCRdb keeps only in-frame clones here, not all; method: immunoSEQ multiplex PCR. Of some 380,000 clones in the sample, roughly 96% were seen once. Trimming cost V 2 bases and J 10 bases; bases outside gene matches: 5. This CDR3 comprises 15 residues. The germline gives CDR1 MNHEY, CDR2 SVGAGI. The origin of this receptor is a man under 40 in good health. This chain joins TRBV6-5 and TRBJ1-6, with 10 nucleotides matching TRBD1. The specimen was memory CD8+ T cells sorted from blood. Subset described: CD45RO+ cells pooled with CCR7-negative TemRA cells. The CDR3 nucleotides read TGTGCCAGCAGTTACAACCGGGACAGGGGATCACCCCTCCACTTT. Translation gives CASSYNRDRGSPLHF.